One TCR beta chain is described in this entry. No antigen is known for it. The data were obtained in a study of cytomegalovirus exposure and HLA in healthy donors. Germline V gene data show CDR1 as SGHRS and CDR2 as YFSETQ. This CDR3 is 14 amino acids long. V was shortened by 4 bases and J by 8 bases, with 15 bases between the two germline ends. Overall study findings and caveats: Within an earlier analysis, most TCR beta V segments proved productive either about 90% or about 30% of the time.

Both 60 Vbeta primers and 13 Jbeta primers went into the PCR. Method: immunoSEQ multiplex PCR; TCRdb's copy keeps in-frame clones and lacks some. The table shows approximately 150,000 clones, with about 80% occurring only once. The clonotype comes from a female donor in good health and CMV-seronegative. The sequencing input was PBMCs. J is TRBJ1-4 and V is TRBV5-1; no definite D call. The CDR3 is CASSLGSREEKLFF. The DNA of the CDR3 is TGCGCCAGCAGCCTGGGTTCGAGGGAGGAAAAACTGTTTTTT.